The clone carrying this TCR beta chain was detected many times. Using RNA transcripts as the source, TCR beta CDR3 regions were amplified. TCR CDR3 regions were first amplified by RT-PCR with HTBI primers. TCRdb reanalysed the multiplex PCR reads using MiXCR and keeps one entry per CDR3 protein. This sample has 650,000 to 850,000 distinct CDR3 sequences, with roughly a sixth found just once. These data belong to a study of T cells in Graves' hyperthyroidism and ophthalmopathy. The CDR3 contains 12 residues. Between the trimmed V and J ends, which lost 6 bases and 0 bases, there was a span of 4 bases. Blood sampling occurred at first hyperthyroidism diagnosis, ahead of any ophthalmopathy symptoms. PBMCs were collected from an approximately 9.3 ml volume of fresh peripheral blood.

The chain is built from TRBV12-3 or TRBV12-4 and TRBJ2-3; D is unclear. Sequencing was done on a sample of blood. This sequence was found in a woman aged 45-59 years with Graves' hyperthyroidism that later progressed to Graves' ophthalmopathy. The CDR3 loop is CASRLSTDTQYF. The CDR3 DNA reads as TGTGCCAGCAGACTAAGCACAGATACGCAGTATTTT.